This T cell receptor beta chain came from a study of T cell clones after liver transplantation. CDR3 size: 16 residues. CDR1 and CDR2 from the germline V gene are SEHNR and FQNEAQ (reference sequence). V lost 5 bases, J lost 5 bases, and 11 bases stayed unmatched. The repertoire was sequenced with immunoSEQ multiplex PCR; TCRdb's copy has only in-frame clones and lacks some. The profile shows more than 10,000 clones, over 65% of them singletons. This specimen was CD8+ T cells from blood, taken at the 22-month timepoint. The source is a human patient who received a liver transplant. Some T cells may be supplied by the graft donor. The chain links TRBV7-9 to TRBJ2-2, with 7 bases lining up with TRBD2. The CDR3 region has the DNA TGTGCCAGCAGCGTAGGACTAGGCGGATTGACCGGGGAGCTGTTTTTT. The encoded protein is CASSVGLGGLTGELFF.